This paragraph reports one TCR beta chain. Its recognized antigen is unknown. Base-call qualities are not available, and no considerably larger clone is one nucleotide away. Donors were healthy HIV-negative adults with no recently reported acute infections or vaccinations. All donors were Caucasian adults living in Nashville, Tennessee, USA. CD4+ T cells were enriched through magnetic negative selection, after which naive cells were positively selected on CD45RA and the remaining negative fraction served as the memory subset. Blood was collected by leukapheresis, and PBMCs were isolated by Ficoll-Histopaque density gradient centrifugation and then cryopreserved in liquid nitrogen vapor phase. Analytical flow cytometry was used to check the purity and quantity of every magnetically sorted T cell population. From each sorted fraction, genomic DNA was isolated and quantified by UV absorbance on a Nanodrop 2000c.

The sample comes from a study of shared clonotypes between healthy human individuals (dated by TCRdb to the early 2020s). Notes on the research overall: A few men and two women, aged 18 to 49 years, made up the cohort. For each donor, CD4 naive and CD4 memory were each given three plates, CD8 naive was given two plates, and CD8 memory was given one plate. The study deeply sequenced blood TCR repertoires of five healthy adults to estimate repertoire size and the extent of clonotype sharing between individuals. To increase sequencing depth and limit assay-specific biases, TCR repertoire library preparation and sequencing were carried out by different laboratories using diverse techniques. Leukapheresis yielded between about 0.85 and 9 billion PBMCs per donor.

TCR CDR3 regions were amplified from genomic DNA by multiplex PCR using the deep immunoSEQ assay. Extracted genomic DNA from each cell subset was distributed evenly across all wells of several immunoSEQ 96-well plates, and each plate was treated as a replicate. For sorted subsets, approximately 190 ng genomic DNA, equal to some 30,000 T cell genomes, was loaded into each replicate PCR. Purified libraries were measured with a Qubit 3.0 fluorometer, size-checked on a Bioanalyzer 2100, and measured again with the KAPA Library Quantification kit. Every immunoSEQ 96-well plate was sequenced on a dedicated single-read 150-cycle Illumina NextSeq 550 flow cell. The study's processing was this. Because only junctional sequences without quality scores were contained in the immunoSEQ output, filtering matching that applied to full-length reads could not be performed. Sequences were annotated with PyIR, a Python wrapper for IgBLAST v1.9, using IMGT germline references to assign V/J genes and CDR3. Reads were filtered out if the reads had weak V/J assignments (E-value above 1e-6), no CDR3, stop codons, out-of-frame junctions, or ambiguous translated residues. V3J clonotypes were defined as sequences sharing the same inferred V gene, J gene, and CDR3 amino acid sequence. The percentage overlap between two repertoires was calculated by dividing the number of shared unique clonotypes by the size of the smaller repertoire. RTK rarefaction, the Chao1 estimator, and Recon v2.1 estimates of unobserved clonotypes were used to assess repertoire richness. Generation probabilities were computed with OLGA for all TCRbeta clonotypes obtained by the gDNA method from several donors. TCRdb holds this immuneACCESS table with in-frame rearrangements only. Some clones are missing; in checked studies, unresolved V genes explain under half, and the rest has no known cause. The V and J calls and clone size were taken over from that table, and D and trimming were inferred from the DNA. The sample table records roughly 700,000 clones; around two thirds of these occur just once. The biggest ten clones account for 1.5% to 2% of the sample.

Study-wide findings and limitations: Estimated clonotype richness was generally larger for naive than for memory subsets. Because the study included only a small number of donors, the genetic and exposure-history diversity represented was limited. When four donors were compared, the shared fraction of clonotypes was about 5% for naive CD4, over 3% for naive CD8, 2% to 2.5% for memory CD4, and 0.4% for memory CD8. Higher generation probabilities were observed for clonotypes shared by all four sorted-subset donors than for non-shared clonotypes. Even with the large sequencing depth, rarefaction of the sorted-subset datasets indicated that sequencing was incomplete. Sampling was limited to blood, and TCR repertoires in tissue likely differ from TCR repertoires in blood. Pairwise subsampling led to the expectation that sequencing depth would affect the degree of clonotype sharing among donors.

This receptor was obtained from a woman aged 30 to 39 in good health. The sequencing sample was made of memory CD4+ T cells sorted from blood. Reading the label with the study, this specimen's cell subset or site is: CD45RA-negative fraction.

The CDR3 region reads CASSQGEAEQYQETQYF. The bases read TGTGCCAGCAGCCAAGGAGAAGCGGAACAGTACCAAGAGACCCAGTACTTC. Recombination connected TRBV4-2 to TRBJ2-5; TRBD2 is possibly the D segment (5 matching bases). From cysteine to phenylalanine, the CDR3 is 17 amino acids long. Solely the CDR3 DNA is kept, with 51 bases framed from the first base. V loses 1 base, J loses 0 bases, and the germline ends lie 15 bases apart. The CDR1 and CDR2 encoded by the germline V gene are LGHNA and YNFKEQ.